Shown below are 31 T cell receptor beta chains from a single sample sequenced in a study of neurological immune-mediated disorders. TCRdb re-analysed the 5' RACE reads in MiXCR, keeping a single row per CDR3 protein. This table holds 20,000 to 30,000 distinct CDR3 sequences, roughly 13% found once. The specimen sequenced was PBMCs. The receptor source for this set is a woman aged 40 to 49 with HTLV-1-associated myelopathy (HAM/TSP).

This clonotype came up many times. CDR3 in amino acids: CASSKAGTSTDTQYF. As DNA, the CDR3 is TGTGCCAGCAGCAAAGCTGGAACTAGCACAGATACGCAGTATTTT. This chain uses TRBV21-1 with TRBJ2-3. TRBV21-1 is a pseudogene. The CDR3 is made up of 15 amino acids.

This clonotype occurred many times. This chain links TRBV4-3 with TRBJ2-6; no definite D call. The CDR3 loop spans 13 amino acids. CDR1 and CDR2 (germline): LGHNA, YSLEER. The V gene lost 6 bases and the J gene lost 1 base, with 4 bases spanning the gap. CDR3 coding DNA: TGCGCCAGCAGTGGGTCTGGGGCCAACGTCCTGACTTTC. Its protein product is CASSGSGANVLTF.

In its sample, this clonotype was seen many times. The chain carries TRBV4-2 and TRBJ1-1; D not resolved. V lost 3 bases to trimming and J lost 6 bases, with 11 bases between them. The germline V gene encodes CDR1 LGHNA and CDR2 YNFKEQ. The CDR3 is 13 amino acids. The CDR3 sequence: CASSHGPGAEAFF. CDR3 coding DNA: TGTGCCAGCAGCCACGGTCCTGGGGCTGAAGCTTTCTTT.

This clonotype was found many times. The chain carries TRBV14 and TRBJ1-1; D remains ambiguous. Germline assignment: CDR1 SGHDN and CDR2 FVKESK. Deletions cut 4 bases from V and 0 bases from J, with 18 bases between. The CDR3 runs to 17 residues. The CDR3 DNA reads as TGTGCCAGCAGCCTGCGGTTTGATGAGGGAATGAACACTGAAGCTTTCTTT. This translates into CASSLRFDEGMNTEAFF.

CDR3 region: CASRVTGFRETQYF. For the CDR3, the DNA is TGCGCCAGCAGAGTGACAGGGTTTCGAGAGACCCAGTACTTC. The gene calls are TRBV5-1 and TRBJ2-5, with 7 bases lining up with TRBD1. CDR3 length: 14 amino acids. V lost 5 bases and J lost 4; bases outside the gene matches: 8. Germline CDR1 and CDR2: SGHRS and YFSETQ.

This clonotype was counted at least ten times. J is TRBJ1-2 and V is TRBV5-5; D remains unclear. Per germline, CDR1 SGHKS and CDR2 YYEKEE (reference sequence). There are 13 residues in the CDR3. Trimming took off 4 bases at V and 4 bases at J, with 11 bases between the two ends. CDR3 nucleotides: TGTGCCAGCAGCATCACAGTGAGCTATGGCTACACCTTC. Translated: CASSITVSYGYTF.

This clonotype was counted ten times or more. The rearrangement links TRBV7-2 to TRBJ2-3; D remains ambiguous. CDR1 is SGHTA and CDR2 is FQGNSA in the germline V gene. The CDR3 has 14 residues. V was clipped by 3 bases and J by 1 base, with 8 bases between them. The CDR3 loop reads CASSFEVRTDTQYF. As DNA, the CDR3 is TGTGCCAGCAGCTTCGAAGTCCGCACAGATACGCAGTATTTT.

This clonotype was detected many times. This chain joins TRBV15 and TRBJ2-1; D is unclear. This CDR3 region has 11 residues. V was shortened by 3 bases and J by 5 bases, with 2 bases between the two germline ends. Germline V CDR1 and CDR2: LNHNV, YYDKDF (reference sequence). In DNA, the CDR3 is TGTGCCACCAGCAGTAACAATGAGCAGTTCTTC. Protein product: CATSSNNEQFF.

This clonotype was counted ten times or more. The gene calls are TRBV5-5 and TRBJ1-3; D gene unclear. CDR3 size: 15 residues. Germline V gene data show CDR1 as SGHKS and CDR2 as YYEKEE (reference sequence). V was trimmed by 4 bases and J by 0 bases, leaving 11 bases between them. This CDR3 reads CASSPLRTSGNTIYF. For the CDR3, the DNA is TGTGCCAGCAGCCCCCTGAGGACCTCTGGAAACACCATATATTTT.

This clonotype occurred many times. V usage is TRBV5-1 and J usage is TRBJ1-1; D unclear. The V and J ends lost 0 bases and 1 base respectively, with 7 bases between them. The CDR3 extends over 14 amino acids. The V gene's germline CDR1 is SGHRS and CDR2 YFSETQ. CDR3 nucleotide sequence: TGCGCCAGCAGCTTGGTGACGGGGAACACTGAAGCTTTCTTT. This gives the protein CASSLVTGNTEAFF.

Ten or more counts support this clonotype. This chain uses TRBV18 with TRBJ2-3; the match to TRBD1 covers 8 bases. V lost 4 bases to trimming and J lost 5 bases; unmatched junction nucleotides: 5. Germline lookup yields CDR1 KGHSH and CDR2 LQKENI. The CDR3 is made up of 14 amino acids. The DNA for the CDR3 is TGTGCCAGCTCACGGACAGGGACGGAAGATACGCAGTATTTT. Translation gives CASSRTGTEDTQYF. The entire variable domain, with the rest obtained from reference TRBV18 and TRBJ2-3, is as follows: NAGVMQNPRHLVRRRGQEARLRCSPMKGHSHVYWYRQLPEEGLKFMVYLQKENIIDESGMPKERFSAEFPKEGPSILRIQQVVRGDSAAYFCASSRTGTEDTQYFGPGTRLTVL.

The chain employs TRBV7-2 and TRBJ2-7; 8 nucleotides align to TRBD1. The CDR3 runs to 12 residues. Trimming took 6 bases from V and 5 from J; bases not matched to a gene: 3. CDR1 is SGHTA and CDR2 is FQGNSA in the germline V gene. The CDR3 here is CASRLDRDEQYF. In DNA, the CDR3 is TGTGCCAGCAGACTGGACAGGGACGAGCAGTACTTC. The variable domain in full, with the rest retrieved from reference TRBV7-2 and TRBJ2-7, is GAGVSQSPSNKVTEKGKDVELRCDPISGHTALYWYRQSLGQGLEFLIYFQGNSAPDKSGLPSDRFSAERTGGSVSTLTIQRTQQEDSAVYLCASRLDRDEQYFGPGTRLTVT.

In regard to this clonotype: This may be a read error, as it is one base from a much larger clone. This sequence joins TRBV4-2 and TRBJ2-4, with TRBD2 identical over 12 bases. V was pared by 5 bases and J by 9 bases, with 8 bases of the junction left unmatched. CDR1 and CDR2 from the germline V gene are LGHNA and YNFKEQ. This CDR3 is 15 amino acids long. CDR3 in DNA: TGTGCCAGCAGCAAAGGCTCTAGCGGGGGGGGCATTCAGTACTTC. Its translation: CASSKGSSGGGIQYF.

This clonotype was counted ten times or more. The CDR3 coding sequence is TGTGCCAGCAGTCCTCGGGGCGGGATCACCGGGGAGCTGTTTTTT. As protein: CASSPRGGITGELFF. The rearrangement joins TRBV12-3 or TRBV12-4 to TRBJ2-2, with D tentatively TRBD2 (6 bases). The CDR3 loop spans 15 amino acids. Trimming took 5 bases from V and 4 from J, leaving 14 bases between them.

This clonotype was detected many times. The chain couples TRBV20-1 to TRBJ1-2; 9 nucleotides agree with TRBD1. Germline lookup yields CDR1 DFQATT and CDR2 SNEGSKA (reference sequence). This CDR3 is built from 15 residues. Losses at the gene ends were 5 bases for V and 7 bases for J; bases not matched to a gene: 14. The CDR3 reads CSAFDRGTRNGGYTF. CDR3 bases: TGCAGTGCTTTTGACAGGGGGACGCGGAATGGTGGCTACACCTTC.

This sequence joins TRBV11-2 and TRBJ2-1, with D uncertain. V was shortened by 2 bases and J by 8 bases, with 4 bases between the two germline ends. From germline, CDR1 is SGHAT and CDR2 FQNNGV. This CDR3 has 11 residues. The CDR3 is CASSLNDEQFF. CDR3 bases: TGTGCCAGCAGCTTAAACGATGAGCAGTTCTTC.

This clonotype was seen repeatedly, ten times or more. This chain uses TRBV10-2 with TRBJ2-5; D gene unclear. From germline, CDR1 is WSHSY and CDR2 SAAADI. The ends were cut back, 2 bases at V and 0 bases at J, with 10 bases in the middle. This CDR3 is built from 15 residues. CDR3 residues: CASSEMISNQETQYF. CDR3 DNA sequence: TGCGCCAGCAGTGAGATGATATCAAACCAAGAGACCCAGTACTTC.

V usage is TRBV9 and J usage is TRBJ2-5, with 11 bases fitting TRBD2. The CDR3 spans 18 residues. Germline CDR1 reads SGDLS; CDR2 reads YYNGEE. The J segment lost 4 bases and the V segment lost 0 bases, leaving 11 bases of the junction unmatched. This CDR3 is CASSVGFSGGARGETQYF. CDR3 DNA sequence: TGTGCCAGCAGCGTAGGGTTTAGCGGGGGGGCCCGGGGAGAGACCCAGTACTTC.

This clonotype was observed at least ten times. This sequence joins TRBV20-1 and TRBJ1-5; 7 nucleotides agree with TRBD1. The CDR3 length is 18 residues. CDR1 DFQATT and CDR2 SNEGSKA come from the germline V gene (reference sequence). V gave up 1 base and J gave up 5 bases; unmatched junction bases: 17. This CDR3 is CSARGFLGDRQGYQPQHF. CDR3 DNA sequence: TGCAGTGCTAGAGGATTCCTGGGGGACCGACAGGGCTATCAGCCCCAGCATTTT.

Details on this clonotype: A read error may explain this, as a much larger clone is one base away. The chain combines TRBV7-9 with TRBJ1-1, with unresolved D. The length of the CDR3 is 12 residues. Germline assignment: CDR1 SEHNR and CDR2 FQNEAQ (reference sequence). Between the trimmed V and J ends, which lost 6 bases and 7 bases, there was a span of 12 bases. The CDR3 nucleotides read TGTGCCAGCAGACTTGGTACCATTGAAGCTTTCTTT. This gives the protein CASRLGTIEAFF.

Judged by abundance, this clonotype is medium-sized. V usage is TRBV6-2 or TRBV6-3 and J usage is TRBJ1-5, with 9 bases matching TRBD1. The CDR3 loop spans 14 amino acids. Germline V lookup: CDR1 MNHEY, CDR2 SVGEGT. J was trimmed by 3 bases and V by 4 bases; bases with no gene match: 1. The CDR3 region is CASSWTGDNQPQHF. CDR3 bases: TGTGCCAGCAGTTGGACAGGGGACAATCAGCCCCAGCATTTT.

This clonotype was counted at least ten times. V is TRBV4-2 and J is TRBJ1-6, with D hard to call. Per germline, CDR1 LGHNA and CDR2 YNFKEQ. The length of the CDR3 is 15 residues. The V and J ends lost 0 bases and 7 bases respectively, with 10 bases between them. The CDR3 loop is CASSQDIGSNSPLHF. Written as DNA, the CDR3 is TGTGCCAGCAGCCAAGATATAGGGTCCAATTCACCCCTCCACTTT.

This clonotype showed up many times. CDR3 DNA: TGCGCCAGCAGCCCGCTTGTATCTGGGGCCAACGTCCTGACTTTC. Its translation is CASSPLVSGANVLTF. V and J are TRBV5-1 and TRBJ2-6; D remains ambiguous. Between the trimmed V and J ends, which lost 4 bases and 1 base, there was a span of 9 bases. Germline V gives CDR1 SGHRS, CDR2 YFSETQ. This CDR3 has 15 residues.

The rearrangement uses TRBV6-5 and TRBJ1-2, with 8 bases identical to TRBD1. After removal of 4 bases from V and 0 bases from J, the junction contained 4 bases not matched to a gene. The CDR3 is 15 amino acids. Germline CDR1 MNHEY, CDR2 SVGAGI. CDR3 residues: CASSSDRGPNYGYTF. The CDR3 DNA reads TGTGCCAGCAGTTCCGACAGGGGCCCTAACTATGGCTACACCTTC.

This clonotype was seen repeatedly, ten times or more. CDR3 coding DNA: TGTGCCAGCAGCCAAGAGGTTTCTGGAAACACCATATATTTT. As protein: CASSQEVSGNTIYF. This chain connects TRBV4-2 to TRBJ1-3, with no clear D. Germline V gene sequence: CDR1 LGHNA, CDR2 YNFKEQ. This CDR3 spans 14 amino acids. Between the trimmed V and J ends, which lost 0 bases and 1 base, there was a span of 4 bases.

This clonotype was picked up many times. The CDR3 DNA reads TGCAGTGCCCCCCGACCGGGACTAGCGGGGGGGGACCACGAGCAGTACTTC. Translating it yields CSAPRPGLAGGDHEQYF. The rearrangement joins TRBV20-1 to TRBJ2-7, with TRBD2 matching over 16 bases. The ends lost 6 bases at V and 5 bases at J; junction bases unmatched: 13. The V gene's germline CDR1 is DFQATT and CDR2 SNEGSKA (reference sequence). The CDR3 totals 17 residues.

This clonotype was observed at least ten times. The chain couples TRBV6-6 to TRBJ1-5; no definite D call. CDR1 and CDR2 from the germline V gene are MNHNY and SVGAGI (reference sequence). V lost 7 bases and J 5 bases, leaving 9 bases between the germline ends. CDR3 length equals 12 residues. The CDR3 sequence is CASTDSDQPQHF. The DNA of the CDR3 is TGTGCCAGCACCGATTCCGATCAGCCCCAGCATTTT.

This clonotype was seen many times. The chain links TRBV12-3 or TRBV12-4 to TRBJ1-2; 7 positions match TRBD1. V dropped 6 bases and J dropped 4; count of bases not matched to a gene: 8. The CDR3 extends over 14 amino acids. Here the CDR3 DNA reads TGTGCCAGCAGGCCGACAGGGCTCGGCTATGGCTACACCTTC. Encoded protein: CASRPTGLGYGYTF.

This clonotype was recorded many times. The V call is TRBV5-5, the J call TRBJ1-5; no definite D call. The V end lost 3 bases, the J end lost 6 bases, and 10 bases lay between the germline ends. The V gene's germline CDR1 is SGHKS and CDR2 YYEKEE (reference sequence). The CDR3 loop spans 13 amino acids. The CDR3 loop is CASSSSRAQPQHF. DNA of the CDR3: TGTGCCAGCAGCTCCTCTAGAGCTCAGCCCCAGCATTTT.

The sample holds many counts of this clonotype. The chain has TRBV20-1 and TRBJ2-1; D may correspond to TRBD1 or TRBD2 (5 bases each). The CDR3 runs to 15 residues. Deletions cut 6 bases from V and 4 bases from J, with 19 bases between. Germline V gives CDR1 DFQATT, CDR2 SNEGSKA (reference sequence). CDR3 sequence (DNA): TGCAGTGCACCTAGTCCCGGGACGGATTACAATGAGCAGTTCTTC. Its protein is CSAPSPGTDYNEQFF.

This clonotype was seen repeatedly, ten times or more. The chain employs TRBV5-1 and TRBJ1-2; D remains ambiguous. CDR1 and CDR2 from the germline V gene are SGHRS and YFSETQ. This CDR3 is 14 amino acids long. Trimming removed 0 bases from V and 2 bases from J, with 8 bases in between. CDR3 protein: CASSLGRLNYGYTF. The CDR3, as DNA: TGCGCCAGCAGCTTGGGACGGTTGAACTATGGCTACACCTTC.